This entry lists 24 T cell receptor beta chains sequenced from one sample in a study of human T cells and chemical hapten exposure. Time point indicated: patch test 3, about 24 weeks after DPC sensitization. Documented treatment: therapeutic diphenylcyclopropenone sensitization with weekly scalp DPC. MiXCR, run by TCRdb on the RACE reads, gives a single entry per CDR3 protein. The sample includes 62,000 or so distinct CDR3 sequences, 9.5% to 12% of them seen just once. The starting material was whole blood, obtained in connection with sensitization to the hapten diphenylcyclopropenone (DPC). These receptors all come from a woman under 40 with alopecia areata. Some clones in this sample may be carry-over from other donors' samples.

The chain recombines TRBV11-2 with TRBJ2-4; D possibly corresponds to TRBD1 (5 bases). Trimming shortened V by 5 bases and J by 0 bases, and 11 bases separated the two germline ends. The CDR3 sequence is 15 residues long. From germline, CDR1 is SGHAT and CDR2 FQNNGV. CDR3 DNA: TGTGCCAGCAGCCAAGGACAACTAGCCAAAAACATTCAGTACTTC. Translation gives CASSQGQLAKNIQYF.

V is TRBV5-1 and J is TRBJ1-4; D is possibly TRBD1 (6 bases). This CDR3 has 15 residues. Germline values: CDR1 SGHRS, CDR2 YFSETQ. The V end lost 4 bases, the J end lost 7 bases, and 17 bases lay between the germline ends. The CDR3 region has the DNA TGCGCCAGCAGCAACAACAGGGTCGGGAGTGAAAAACTGTTTTTT. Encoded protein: CASSNNRVGSEKLFF.

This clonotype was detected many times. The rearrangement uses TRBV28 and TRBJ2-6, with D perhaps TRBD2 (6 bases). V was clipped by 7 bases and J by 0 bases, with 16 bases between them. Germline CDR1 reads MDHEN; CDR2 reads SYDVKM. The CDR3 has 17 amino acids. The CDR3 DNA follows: TGTGCCAGCACCCCTCCCCCCGGGGGCTCTGGGGCCAACGTCCTGACTTTC. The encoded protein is CASTPPPGGSGANVLTF. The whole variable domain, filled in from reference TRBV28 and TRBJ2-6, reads DVKVTQSSRYLVKRTGEKVFLECVQDMDHENMFWYRQDPGLGLRLIYFSYDVKMKEKGDIPEGYSVSREKKERFSLILESASTNQTSMYLCASTPPPGGSGANVLTFGAGSRLTVL.

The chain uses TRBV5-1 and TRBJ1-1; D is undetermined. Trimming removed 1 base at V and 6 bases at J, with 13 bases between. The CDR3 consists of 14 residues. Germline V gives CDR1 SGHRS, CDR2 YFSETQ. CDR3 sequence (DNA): TGCGCCAGCAGCTTGATCTGGGGTGCCGCTGAAGCTTTCTTT. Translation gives CASSLIWGAAEAFF.

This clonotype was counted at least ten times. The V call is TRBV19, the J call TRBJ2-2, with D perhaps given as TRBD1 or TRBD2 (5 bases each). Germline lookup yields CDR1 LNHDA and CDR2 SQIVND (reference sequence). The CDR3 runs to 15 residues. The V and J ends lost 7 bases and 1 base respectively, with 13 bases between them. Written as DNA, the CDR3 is TGTGCCAGTAACCTCTTGGGACGGAACACCGGGGAGCTGTTTTTT. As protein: CASNLLGRNTGELFF.

The CDR3 here is CSDGTARGDTQYF. The CDR3 nucleotides read TGCAGCGACGGGACAGCCCGCGGGGATACGCAGTATTTT. The rearrangement uses TRBV29-1 and TRBJ2-3; 7 nucleotides agree with TRBD1. CDR3 size: 13 residues. V gave up 7 bases and J gave up 6 bases; unmatched junction bases: 10. Per the germline V gene, CDR1 is SQVTM and CDR2 is ANQGSEA.

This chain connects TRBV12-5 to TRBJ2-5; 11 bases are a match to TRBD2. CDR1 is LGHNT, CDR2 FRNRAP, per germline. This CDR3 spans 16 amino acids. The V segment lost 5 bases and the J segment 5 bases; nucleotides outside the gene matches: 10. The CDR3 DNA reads TGTGCTAGTGGTGATCCGACTAGCGGGAAAAGCGAGACCCAGTACTTC. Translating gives CASGDPTSGKSETQYF.

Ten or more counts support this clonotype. Here the CDR3 reads CASSFQSGQPQHF. CDR3 in DNA: TGTGCCAGCAGTTTTCAAAGCGGCCAGCCCCAGCATTTT. This chain connects TRBV27 to TRBJ1-5; D unresolved. Germline V lookup: CDR1 MNHEY, CDR2 SMNVEV (reference sequence). The CDR3 loop spans 13 amino acids. With 3 bases removed from V and 7 bases from J, the gap between germline ends came to 10 bases.

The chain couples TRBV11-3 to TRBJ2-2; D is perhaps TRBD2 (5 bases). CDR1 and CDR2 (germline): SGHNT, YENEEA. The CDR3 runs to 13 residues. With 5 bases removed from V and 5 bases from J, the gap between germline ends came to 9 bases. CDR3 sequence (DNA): TGTGCCAGCAGCCCTCGGACTACCGGGGAGCTGTTTTTT. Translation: CASSPRTTGELFF. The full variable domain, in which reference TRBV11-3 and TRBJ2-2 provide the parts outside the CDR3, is EAGVVQSPRYKIIEKKQPVAFWCNPISGHNTLYWYLQNLGQGPELLIRYENEEAVDDSQLPKDRFSAERLKGVDSTLKIQPAELGDSAVYLCASSPRTTGELFFGEGSRLTVL.

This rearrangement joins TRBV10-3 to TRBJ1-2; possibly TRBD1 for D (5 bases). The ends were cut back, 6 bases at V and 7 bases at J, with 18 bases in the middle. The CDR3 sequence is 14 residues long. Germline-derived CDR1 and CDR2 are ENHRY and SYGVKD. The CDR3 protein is CAIRGDGAKTGYTF. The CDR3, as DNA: TGTGCCATCAGAGGGGACGGAGCAAAAACTGGCTACACCTTC.

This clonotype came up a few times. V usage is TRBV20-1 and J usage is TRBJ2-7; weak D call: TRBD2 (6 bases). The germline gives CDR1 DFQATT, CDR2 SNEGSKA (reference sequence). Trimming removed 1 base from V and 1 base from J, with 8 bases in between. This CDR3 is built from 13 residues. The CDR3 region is CSARGGESYEQYF. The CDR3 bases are TGCAGTGCTAGAGGCGGGGAGTCCTACGAGCAGTACTTC.

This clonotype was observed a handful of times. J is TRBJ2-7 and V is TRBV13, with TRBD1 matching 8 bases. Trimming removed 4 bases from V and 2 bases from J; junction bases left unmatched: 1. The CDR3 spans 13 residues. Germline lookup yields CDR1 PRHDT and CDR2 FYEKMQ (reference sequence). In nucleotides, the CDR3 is TGTGCCAGCAGCTCGACAGGGGCCTACGAGCAGTACTTC. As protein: CASSSTGAYEQYF.

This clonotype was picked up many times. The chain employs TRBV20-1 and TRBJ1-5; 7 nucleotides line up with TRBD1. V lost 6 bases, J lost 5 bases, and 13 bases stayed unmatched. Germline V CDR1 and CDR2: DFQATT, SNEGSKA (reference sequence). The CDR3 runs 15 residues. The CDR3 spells CSAHRDSGRDQPQHF. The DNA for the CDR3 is TGCAGTGCCCATCGGGACAGTGGGAGGGATCAGCCCCAGCATTTT.

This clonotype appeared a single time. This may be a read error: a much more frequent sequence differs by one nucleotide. The CDR3 reads CASSSTRDNEQFF. CDR3 DNA sequence: TGTGCCAGCAGCTCCACTAGAGACAATGAGCAGTTCTTC. This chain joins TRBV7-3 and TRBJ2-1; D perhaps matches TRBD2 (5 bases). V was pared by 4 bases and J by 5 bases, with 9 bases between. The CDR3 length is 13 residues. The germline gives CDR1 SGHTA, CDR2 FQGTGA.

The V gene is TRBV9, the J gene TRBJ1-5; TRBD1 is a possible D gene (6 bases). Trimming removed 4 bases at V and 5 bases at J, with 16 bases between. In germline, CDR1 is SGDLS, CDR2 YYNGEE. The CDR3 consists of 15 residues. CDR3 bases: TGTGCCAGCAGCCGCGGGGACACAAGATATCAGCCCCAGCATTTT. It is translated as CASSRGDTRYQPQHF.

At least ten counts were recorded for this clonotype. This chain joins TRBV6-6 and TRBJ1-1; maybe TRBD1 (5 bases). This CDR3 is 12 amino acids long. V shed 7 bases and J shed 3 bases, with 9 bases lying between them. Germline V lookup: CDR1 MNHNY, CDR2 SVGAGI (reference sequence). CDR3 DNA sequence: TGTGCCAGCAATCGAGGGGACACTGAAGCTTTCTTT. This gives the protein CASNRGDTEAFF.

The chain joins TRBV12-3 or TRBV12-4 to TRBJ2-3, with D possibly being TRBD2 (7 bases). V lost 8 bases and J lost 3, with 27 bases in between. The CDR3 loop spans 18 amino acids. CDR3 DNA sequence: TGTGCCAGCGGTCACCAACCCAGGGGAGCGGGATGGACAGATACGCAGTATTTT. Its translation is CASGHQPRGAGWTDTQYF.

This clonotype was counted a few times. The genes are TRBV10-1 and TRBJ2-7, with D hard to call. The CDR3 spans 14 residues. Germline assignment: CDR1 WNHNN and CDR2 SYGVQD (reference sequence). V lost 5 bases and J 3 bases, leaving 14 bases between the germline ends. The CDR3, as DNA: TGCGCCAGCAGTTCCCAGTCCAAGGGCTACGAGCAGTACTTC. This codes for CASSSQSKGYEQYF.

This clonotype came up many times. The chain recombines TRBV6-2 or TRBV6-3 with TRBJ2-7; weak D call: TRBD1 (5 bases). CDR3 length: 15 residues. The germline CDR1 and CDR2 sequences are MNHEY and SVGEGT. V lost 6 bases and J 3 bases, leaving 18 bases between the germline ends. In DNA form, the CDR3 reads TGTGCCAGCAGCGACGAGATTTACAGGTTCTACGAGCAGTACTTC. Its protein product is CASSDEIYRFYEQYF.

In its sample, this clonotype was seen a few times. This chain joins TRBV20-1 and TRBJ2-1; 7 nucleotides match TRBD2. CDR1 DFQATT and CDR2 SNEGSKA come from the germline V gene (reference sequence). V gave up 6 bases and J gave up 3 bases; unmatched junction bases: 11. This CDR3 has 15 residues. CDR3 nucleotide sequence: TGCAGTGCCACCCGTAGGGAGGGCCTCTACAATGAGCAGTTCTTC. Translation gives CSATRREGLYNEQFF.

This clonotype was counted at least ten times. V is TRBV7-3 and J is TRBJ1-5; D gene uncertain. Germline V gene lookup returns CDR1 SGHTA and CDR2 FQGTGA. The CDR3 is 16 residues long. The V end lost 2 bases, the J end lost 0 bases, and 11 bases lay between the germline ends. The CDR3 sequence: CASSLGRDYSNQPQHF. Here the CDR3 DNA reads TGTGCCAGCAGCTTAGGTCGGGATTATAGCAATCAGCCCCAGCATTTT.

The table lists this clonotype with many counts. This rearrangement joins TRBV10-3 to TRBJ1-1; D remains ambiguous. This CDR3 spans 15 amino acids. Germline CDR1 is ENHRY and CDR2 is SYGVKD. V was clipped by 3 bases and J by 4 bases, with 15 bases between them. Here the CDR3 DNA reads TGTGCCATCAGTGAAGGGAGGCGGGTAGCCACTGAAGCTTTCTTT. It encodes CAISEGRRVATEAFF.

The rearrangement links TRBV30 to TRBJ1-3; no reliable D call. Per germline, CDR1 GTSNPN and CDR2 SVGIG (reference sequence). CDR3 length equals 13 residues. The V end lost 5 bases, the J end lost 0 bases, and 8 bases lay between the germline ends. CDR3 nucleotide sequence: TGTGCCTGGGAGTCCCTCTCTGGAAACACCATATATTTT. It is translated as CAWESLSGNTIYF.

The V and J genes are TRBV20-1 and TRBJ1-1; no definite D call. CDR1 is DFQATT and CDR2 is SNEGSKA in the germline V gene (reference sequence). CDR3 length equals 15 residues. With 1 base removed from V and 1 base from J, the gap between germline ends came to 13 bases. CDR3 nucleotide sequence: TGCAGTGCTAGAGCTTCGCGCGCCACGAACACTGAAGCTTTCTTT. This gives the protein CSARASRATNTEAFF.